This TCR beta chain was found in a study of cytomegalovirus exposure and HLA in healthy donors. Broader study findings: Later genetic work tied a missense DCLRE1C variant to beta-chain V and J trimming.

The PCR made use of 60 Vbeta and 13 Jbeta primers. Measured with immunoSEQ multiplex PCR; TCRdb has only the in-frame clones, and not every one. Of more than 140,000 clones in the sample, roughly four fifths were seen once. Per the germline V gene, CDR1 is LGHNA and CDR2 is YNFKEQ. The CDR3 spans 15 residues. The ends lost 3 bases at V and 5 bases at J; junction bases unmatched: 9. On this clone: What it binds is unknown.

This clonotype was sampled from a man aged 18 to 35 in good health and CMV-seropositive. The sample comprised PBMCs. The genes are TRBV4-2 and TRBJ2-5, with 7 bases that match TRBD2. The CDR3 protein is CASSQSGTAPETQYF. CDR3 nucleotide sequence: TGTGCCAGCAGCCAGAGCGGGACTGCCCCTGAGACCCAGTACTTC.